This is a list of T cell receptor beta chains from one sample in a study of technical replicates of blood from several donors. Measured with immunoSEQ multiplex PCR; TCRdb has only the in-frame clones, and not every one. The table has about 12,000 clones, 79% seen once. The source material was PBMCs. Receptor source: a human donor in good health. CDR3s include the opening cysteine and the closing phenylalanine or tryptophan.

V gene: TRBV21-1; J gene: TRBJ2-2; CDR3 protein: CASSKPGQSPGELFF
V gene: TRBV4-1; J gene: TRBJ2-7; CDR3 protein: CASSQGGGQAYEQYF
V gene: TRBV6-4; J gene: TRBJ1-5; CDR3 protein: CASSDEVLGQPQHF
V gene: TRBV29-1; J gene: TRBJ2-7; CDR3 protein: CSVEDLAGTSSYEQYF
V gene: TRBV5-1; J gene: TRBJ2-1; CDR3 protein: CASSMGGYNEQFF
V gene: TRBV30; J gene: TRBJ2-3; CDR3 protein: CAWSPSGGNADTQYF
V gene: TRBV5-6; J gene: TRBJ2-1; CDR3 protein: CASSLGGQLQFF
V gene: TRBV12-5; J gene: TRBJ2-7; CDR3 protein: CASGPARPGLAGGRQYF
V gene: TRBV2; J gene: TRBJ1-5; CDR3 protein: CASSALTGLSNQPQHF
V gene: TRBV6-1; J gene: TRBJ2-6; CDR3 protein: CASMEGSGANVLTF
V gene: TRBV5-1; J gene: TRBJ1-2; CDR3 protein: CASSEKTGPGYGYTF
V gene: TRBV9; J gene: TRBJ1-3; CDR3 protein: CASSPTGGNTIYF
V gene: TRBV25-1; J gene: TRBJ2-7; CDR3 protein: CASSESGTAIYEQYF
V gene: TRBV5-1; J gene: TRBJ2-5; CDR3 protein: CASSLGDFSQETQYF
V gene: TRBV28; J gene: TRBJ1-5; CDR3 protein: CASSFRRGGLDQPQHF
V gene: TRBV6-5; J gene: TRBJ2-1; CDR3 protein: CASSYGLEGNNEQFF
V gene: TRBV11-2; J gene: TRBJ1-1; CDR3 protein: CASSPGGQVEAFF
V gene: TRBV4-2; J gene: TRBJ2-5; CDR3 protein: CASGSPGRGETQYF
V gene: TRBV5-4; J gene: TRBJ1-5; CDR3 protein: CASSPGRGFDQPQHF
V gene: TRBV7-6; J gene: TRBJ2-1; CDR3 protein: CASSSRTSNSYNEQFF
V gene: TRBV5-6; J gene: TRBJ2-7; CDR3 protein: CASSGPGSYEQYF
V gene: TRBV19; J gene: TRBJ2-2; CDR3 protein: CASSNRQDRGGTGELFF
V gene: TRBV27; J gene: TRBJ2-1; CDR3 protein: CASSRDRGNNEQFF
V gene: TRBV7-6; J gene: TRBJ2-7; CDR3 protein: CASSLSHPRYEQYF
V gene: TRBV6-5; J gene: TRBJ2-5; CDR3 protein: CASSSVGETQYF
V gene: TRBV7-2; J gene: TRBJ2-5; CDR3 protein: CASSTGLAGTETQYF
V gene: TRBV6-1; J gene: TRBJ2-4; CDR3 protein: CASIPGGANKNIQYF
V gene: TRBV5-1; J gene: TRBJ2-3; CDR3 protein: CASSLASSGRGADPSTDTQYF
V gene: TRBV27; J gene: TRBJ2-2; CDR3 protein: CASSLSPGGVPGELFF
V gene: TRBV27; J gene: TRBJ2-7; CDR3 protein: CASSSPRGLKYEQYF
V gene: TRBV7-2; J gene: TRBJ1-1; CDR3 protein: CASSWQQGSTEAFF
V gene: TRBV6-1; J gene: TRBJ2-7; CDR3 protein: CASSEAGTASYEQYF
V gene: TRBV2; J gene: TRBJ1-5; CDR3 protein: CASSEGGSQPQHF
V gene: TRBV7-9; J gene: TRBJ2-1; CDR3 protein: CASSLDRGSYNEQFF
V gene: TRBV7-7; J gene: TRBJ2-1; CDR3 protein: CASSLGDRVNEQFF
V gene: TRBV5-1; J gene: TRBJ2-5; CDR3 protein: CASSLGGQGALETQYF
V gene: TRBV5-6; J gene: TRBJ1-2; CDR3 protein: CASSFGGPLIDYTF
V gene: TRBV6-5; J gene: TRBJ2-5; CDR3 protein: CASSYSGLAGQETQYF
V gene: TRBV30; J gene: TRBJ1-2; CDR3 protein: CAWVGGWGNYGYTF
V gene: TRBV6-5; J gene: TRBJ2-5; CDR3 protein: CASRRDRLGETQYF
V gene: TRBV27; J gene: TRBJ2-1; CDR3 protein: CASSSTSAGEQFF
V gene: TRBV4-2; J gene: TRBJ1-1; CDR3 protein: CASSHGQGNTEAFF
V gene: TRBV10-3; J gene: TRBJ1-5; CDR3 protein: CAIGPQGNNQPQHF
V gene: TRBV19; J gene: TRBJ2-5; CDR3 protein: CASRTGTGGKTQYF
V gene: TRBV6-5; J gene: TRBJ1-2; CDR3 protein: CASSPAGGNYGYTF
V gene: TRBV19; J gene: TRBJ1-5; CDR3 protein: CASSIWGADNQPQHF
V gene: TRBV13; J gene: TRBJ2-1; CDR3 protein: CASSLGSRNEQFF
V gene: TRBV9; J gene: TRBJ2-7; CDR3 protein: CASSVGMSSGRDYEQYF
V gene: TRBV29-1; J gene: TRBJ2-1; CDR3 protein: CSVGKRASYNEQFF